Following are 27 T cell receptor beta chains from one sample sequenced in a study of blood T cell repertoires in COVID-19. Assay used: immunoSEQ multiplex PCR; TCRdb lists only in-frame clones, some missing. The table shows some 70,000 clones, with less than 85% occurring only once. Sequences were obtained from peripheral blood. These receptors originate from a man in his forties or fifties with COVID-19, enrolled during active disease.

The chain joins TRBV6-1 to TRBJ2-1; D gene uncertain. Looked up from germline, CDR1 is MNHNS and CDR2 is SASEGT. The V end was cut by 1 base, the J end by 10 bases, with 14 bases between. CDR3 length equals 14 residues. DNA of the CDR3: TGTGCCAGCAGTGAAGTAGCATCCCCTACCGAGCAGTTCTTC. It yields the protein CASSEVASPTEQFF.

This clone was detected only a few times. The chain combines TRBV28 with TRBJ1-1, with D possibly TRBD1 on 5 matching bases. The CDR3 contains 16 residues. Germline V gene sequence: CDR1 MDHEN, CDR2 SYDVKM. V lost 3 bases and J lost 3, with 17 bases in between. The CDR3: CASSFSGGRWDTEAFF. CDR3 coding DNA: TGTGCCAGCAGTTTTTCGGGGGGGAGGTGGGACACTGAAGCTTTCTTT.

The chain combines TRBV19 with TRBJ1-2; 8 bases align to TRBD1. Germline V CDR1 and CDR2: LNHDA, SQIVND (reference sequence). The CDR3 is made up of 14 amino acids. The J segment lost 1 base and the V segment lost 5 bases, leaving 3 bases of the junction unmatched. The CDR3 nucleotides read TGTGCCAGTAGTTCAGGGGGCAGTAACTATGGCTACACCTTC. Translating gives CASSSGGSNYGYTF.

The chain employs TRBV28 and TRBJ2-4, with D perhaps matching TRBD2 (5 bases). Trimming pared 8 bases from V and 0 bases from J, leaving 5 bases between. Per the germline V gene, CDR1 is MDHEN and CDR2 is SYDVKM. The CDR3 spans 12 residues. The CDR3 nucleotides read TGTGCCAGCGGACTAGCCAAAAACATTCAGTACTTC. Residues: CASGLAKNIQYF.

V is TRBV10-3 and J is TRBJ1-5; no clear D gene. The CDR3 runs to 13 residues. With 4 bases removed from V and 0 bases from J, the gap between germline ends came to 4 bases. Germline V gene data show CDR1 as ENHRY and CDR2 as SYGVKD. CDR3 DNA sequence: TGTGCCATCAGTGCTAATAGCAATCAGCCCCAGCATTTT. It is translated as CAISANSNQPQHF.

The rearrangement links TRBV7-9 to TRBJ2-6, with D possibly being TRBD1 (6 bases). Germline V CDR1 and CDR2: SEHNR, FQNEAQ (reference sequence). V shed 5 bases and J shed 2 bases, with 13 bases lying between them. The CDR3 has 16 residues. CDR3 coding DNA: TGTGCCAGCAGCCCCTACAGGGTAGCTGGGGCCAACGTCCTGACTTTC. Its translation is CASSPYRVAGANVLTF.

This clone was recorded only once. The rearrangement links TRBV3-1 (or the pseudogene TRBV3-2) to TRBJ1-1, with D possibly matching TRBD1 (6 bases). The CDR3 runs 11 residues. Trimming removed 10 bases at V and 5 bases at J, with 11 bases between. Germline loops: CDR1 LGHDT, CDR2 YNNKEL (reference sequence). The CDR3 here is CATGAGTEAFF. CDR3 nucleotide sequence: TGTGCCACAGGGGCTGGGACTGAAGCTTTCTTT.

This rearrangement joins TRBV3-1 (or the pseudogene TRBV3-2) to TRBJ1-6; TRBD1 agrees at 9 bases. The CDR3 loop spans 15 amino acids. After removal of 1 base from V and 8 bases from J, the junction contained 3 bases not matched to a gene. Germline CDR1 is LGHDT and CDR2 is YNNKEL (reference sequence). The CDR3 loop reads CASSQGGTGYSPLHF. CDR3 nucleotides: TGTGCCAGCAGCCAAGGGGGGACAGGGTATTCACCCCTCCACTTT.

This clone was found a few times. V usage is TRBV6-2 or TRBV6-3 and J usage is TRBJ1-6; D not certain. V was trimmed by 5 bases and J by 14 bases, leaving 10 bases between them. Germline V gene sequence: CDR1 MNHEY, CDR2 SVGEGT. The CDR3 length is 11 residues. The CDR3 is CASSTEFTLHF. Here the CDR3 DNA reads TGTGCCAGCAGTACCGAGTTCACCCTCCACTTT.

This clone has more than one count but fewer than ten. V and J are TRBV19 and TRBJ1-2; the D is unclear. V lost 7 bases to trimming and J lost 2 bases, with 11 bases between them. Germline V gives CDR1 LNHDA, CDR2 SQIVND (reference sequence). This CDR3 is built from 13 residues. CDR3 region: CASKASSNYGYTF. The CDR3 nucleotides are TGTGCCAGTAAAGCCTCCTCGAACTATGGCTACACCTTC.

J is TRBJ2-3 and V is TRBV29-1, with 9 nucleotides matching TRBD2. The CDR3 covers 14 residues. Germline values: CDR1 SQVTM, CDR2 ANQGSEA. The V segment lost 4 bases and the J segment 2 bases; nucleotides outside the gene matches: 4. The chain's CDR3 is CSVVSGGNTDTQYF. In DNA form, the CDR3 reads TGCAGCGTTGTTAGCGGGGGTAACACAGATACGCAGTATTTT.

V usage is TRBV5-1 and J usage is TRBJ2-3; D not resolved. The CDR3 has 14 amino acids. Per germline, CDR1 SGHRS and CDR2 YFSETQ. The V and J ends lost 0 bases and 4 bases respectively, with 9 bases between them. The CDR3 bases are TGCGCCAGCAGCTTGGGAAGTGGGCCAGATACGCAGTATTTT. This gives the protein CASSLGSGPDTQYF.

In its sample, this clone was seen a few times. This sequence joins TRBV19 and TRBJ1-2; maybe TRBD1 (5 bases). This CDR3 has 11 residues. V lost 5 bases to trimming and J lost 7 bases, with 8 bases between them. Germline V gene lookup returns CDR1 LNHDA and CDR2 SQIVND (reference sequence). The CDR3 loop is CASSWTSGYTF. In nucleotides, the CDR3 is TGTGCCAGTAGTTGGACAAGTGGCTACACCTTC.

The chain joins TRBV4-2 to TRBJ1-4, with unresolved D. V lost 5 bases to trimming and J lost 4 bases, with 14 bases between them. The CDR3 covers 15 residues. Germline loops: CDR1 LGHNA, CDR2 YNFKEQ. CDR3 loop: CASSKATGVNEKLFF. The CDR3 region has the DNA TGTGCCAGCAGCAAAGCTACCGGGGTTAATGAAAAACTGTTTTTT.

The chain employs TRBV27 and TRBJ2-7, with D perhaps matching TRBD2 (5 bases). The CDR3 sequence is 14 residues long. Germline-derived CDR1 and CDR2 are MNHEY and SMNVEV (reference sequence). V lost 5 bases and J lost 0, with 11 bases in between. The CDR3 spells CASSHPGNSYEQYF. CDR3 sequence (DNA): TGTGCCAGCAGTCACCCCGGGAACTCCTACGAGCAGTACTTC.

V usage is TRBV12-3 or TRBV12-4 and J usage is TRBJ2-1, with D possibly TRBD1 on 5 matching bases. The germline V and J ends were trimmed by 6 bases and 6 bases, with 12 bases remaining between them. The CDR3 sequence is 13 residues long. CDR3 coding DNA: TGTGCCAGCAGGGGGCTGAACCTCAATGAGCAGTTCTTC. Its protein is CASRGLNLNEQFF.

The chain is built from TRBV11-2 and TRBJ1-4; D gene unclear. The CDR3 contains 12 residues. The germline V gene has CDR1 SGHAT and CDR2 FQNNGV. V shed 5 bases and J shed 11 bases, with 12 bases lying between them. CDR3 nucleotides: TGTGCCAGCAGCCCTTCAAGGAGGAAACTGTTTTTT. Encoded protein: CASSPSRRKLFF.

The CDR3 protein is CASSPHSGTGSSTDTQYF. The DNA of the CDR3 is TGTGCCAGCAGCCCACACTCCGGGACAGGGTCGAGCACAGATACGCAGTATTTT. The chain joins TRBV9 to TRBJ2-3; 9 bases align to TRBD1. V shed 4 bases and J 0 bases; nucleotides not matched to a gene: 12. The CDR3 extends over 18 amino acids. CDR1 and CDR2 from the germline V gene are SGDLS and YYNGEE. Looking up the rest from reference TRBV9 and TRBJ2-3 gives the full variable domain: DSGVTQTPKHLITATGQRVTLRCSPRSGDLSVYWYQQSLDQGLQFLIQYYNGEERAKGNILERFSAQQFPDLHSELNLSSLELGDSALYFCASSPHSGTGSSTDTQYFGPGTRLTVL.

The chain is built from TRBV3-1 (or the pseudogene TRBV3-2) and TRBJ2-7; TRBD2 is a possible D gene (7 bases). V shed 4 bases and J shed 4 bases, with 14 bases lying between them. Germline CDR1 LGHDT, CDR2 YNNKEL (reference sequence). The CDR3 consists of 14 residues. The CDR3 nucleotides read TGTGCCAGCAGCCCCCGGAGGGGGGGATACGAGCAGTACTTC. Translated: CASSPRRGGYEQYF.

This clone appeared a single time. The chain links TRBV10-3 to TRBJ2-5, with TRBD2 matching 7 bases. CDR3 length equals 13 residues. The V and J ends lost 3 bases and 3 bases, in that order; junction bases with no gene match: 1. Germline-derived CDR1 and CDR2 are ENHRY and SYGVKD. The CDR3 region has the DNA TGTGCCATCAGTGAACGGGGGGAAGAGACCCAGTACTTC. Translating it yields CAISERGEETQYF.

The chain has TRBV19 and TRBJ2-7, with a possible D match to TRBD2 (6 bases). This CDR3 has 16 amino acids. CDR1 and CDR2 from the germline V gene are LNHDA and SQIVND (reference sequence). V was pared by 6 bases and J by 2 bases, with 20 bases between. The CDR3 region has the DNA TGTGCCAGTAGCTATGGTGGTAGCGGCGGGCCCTACGAGCAGTACTTC. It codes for CASSYGGSGGPYEQYF.

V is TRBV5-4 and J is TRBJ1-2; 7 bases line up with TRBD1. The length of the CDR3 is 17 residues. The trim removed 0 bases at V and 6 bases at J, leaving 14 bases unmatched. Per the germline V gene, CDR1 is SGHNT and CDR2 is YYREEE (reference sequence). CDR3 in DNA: TGTGCCAGCAGCTTGGGAGCACAAACAGGGGAACGGAATGGCTACACCTTC. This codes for CASSLGAQTGERNGYTF. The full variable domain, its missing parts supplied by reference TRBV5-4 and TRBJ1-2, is ETGVTQSPTHLIKTRGQQVTLRCSSQSGHNTVSWYQQALGQGPQFIFQYYREEENGRGNFPPRFSGLQFPNYSSELNVNALELDDSALYLCASSLGAQTGERNGYTFGSGTRLTVV.

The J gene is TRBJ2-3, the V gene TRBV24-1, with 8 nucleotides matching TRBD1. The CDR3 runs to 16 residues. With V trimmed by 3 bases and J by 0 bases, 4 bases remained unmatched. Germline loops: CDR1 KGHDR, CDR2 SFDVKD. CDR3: CATSDQTGGSTDTQYF. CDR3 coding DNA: TGTGCCACCAGTGATCAAACAGGGGGAAGCACAGATACGCAGTATTTT.

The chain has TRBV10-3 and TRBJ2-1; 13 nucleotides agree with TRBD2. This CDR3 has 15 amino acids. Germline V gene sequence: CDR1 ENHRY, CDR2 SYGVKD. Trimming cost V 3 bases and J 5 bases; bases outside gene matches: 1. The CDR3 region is CAISDGLAGDNEQFF. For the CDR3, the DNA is TGTGCCATCAGTGATGGACTAGCGGGGGACAATGAGCAGTTCTTC.

The CDR3 protein is CASSQQEGASNGYTF. The DNA of the CDR3 is TGCGCCAGCAGCCAACAGGAGGGGGCATCCAATGGCTACACCTTC. The chain joins TRBV4-3 to TRBJ1-2; 7 bases align to TRBD1. With V trimmed by 2 bases and J by 6 bases, 9 bases remained unmatched. Germline values: CDR1 LGHNA, CDR2 YSLEER. The CDR3 is 15 residues long.

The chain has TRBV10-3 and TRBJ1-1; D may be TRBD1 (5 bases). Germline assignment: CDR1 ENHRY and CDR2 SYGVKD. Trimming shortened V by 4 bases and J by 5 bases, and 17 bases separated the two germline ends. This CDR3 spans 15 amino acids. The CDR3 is CAISASDTGRTEAFF. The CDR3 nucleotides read TGTGCCATCAGTGCGTCGGACACCGGGCGGACTGAAGCTTTCTTT.

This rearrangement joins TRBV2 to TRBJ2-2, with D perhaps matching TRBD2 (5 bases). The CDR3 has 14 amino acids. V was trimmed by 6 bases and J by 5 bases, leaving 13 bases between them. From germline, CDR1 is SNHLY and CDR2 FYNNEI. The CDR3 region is CASSISRGTGELFF. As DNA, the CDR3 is TGTGCCAGCAGCATCTCTCGGGGTACCGGGGAGCTGTTTTTT.